Given below is one T cell receptor beta chain in context. The data are from a study of CD8+ T cells in alopecia areata. The CDR3 totals 15 residues. Germline V lookup: CDR1 MNHEY, CDR2 SMNVEV (reference sequence). After removal of 2 bases from V and 4 bases from J, the junction contained 4 bases not matched to a gene. RNA was extracted and reverse transcribed into cDNA as the sequencing template. The method was immunoSEQ multiplex PCR; TCRdb's version includes in-frame clones alone and lacks a portion of them. This table holds some 30,000 clones, approximately 80% found once. The sequencing input was NKG2D-low CD8+ T cells sorted from blood. J is TRBJ2-2 and V is TRBV27, with 7 bases fitting TRBD2. This clonotype was sampled from a human donor with alopecia areata. This CDR3 is CASSLAGEVTGELFF. CDR3 DNA: TGTGCCAGCAGTTTAGCGGGAGAGGTCACCGGGGAGCTGTTTTTT.